The 12 T cell receptor beta chains below all came from one sample that was sequenced in a study of blood T cells in healthy people across ages. A second PCR of about 6 to 11 cycles used a sample-barcoded 5' primer and a J-beta primer mix. TCRdb reprocessed the 5' RACE reads with MiXCR, giving one entry per CDR3 protein. The table includes nearly 800,000 distinct CDR3 sequences, 56% detected once. The specimen was blood. The receptors were sampled from a man aged 35 to 55 in good health.

The chain employs TRBV20-1 and TRBJ1-4, with 10 bases aligning to TRBD1. The CDR3 is made up of 13 amino acids. CDR1 is DFQATT, CDR2 SNEGSKA, per germline (reference sequence). V lost 4 bases to trimming and J lost 9 bases; unmatched junction nucleotides: 5. The CDR3 reads CSATGQGVKKLFF. CDR3 in DNA: TGCAGTGCTACCGGACAGGGGGTAAAAAAACTGTTTTTT.

CDR3 residues: CASNLKGGATDTQYF. CDR3 in DNA: TGTGCCAGCAACCTTAAGGGGGGGGCAACAGATACGCAGTATTTT. The chain carries TRBV3-1 and TRBJ2-3; the D gene is possibly TRBD2 (7 bases). The CDR3 is made up of 15 amino acids. The V gene lost 7 bases and the J gene lost 3 bases, with 17 bases spanning the gap. Germline V gene data show CDR1 as LGHDT and CDR2 as YNNKEL (reference sequence).

The chain uses TRBV28 and TRBJ2-7; D not certain. CDR3 length: 10 residues. Germline CDR1 and CDR2: MDHEN and SYDVKM. Trimming pared 10 bases from V and 6 bases from J, leaving 10 bases between. The CDR3 region has the DNA TGTGCCACCCAAGGACGCGAGCAGTACTTC. Translation: CATQGREQYF. Full variable domain (rest looked up from reference TRBV28 and TRBJ2-7): DVKVTQSSRYLVKRTGEKVFLECVQDMDHENMFWYRQDPGLGLRLIYFSYDVKMKEKGDIPEGYSVSREKKERFSLILESASTNQTSMYLCATQGREQYFGPGTRLTVT.

V is TRBV7-3 and J is TRBJ2-5; tentative D call: TRBD1 (6 bases). The end of the DNA aligns better with TRBJ2-4, so the J call may be wrong. CDR1 and CDR2 from the germline V gene are SGHTA and FQGTGA. The CDR3 length is 13 residues. This chain's CDR3 is CASSQGQLNIQYF. The DNA for the CDR3 is TGTGCCAGCAGCCAAGGACAGCTAAACATTCAGTACTTC.

V usage is TRBV4-2 and J usage is TRBJ2-7, with 15 bases identical to TRBD2. CDR3 size: 20 residues. CDR1 LGHNA and CDR2 YNFKEQ come from the germline V gene. With V trimmed by 3 bases and J by 4 bases, 16 bases remained unmatched. DNA of the CDR3: TGTGCCAGCAGCCAGAAATCGTCCGGGACTAGCGGGAGGAGGAGATACGAGCAGTACTTC. Amino acids: CASSQKSSGTSGRRRYEQYF.

This clonotype was observed a few times. The rearrangement joins TRBV6-5 to TRBJ2-4, with TRBD2 identical over 12 bases. This CDR3 spans 18 amino acids. CDR1 is MNHEY and CDR2 is SVGAGI in the germline V gene. Trimming took 4 bases from V and 6 from J; bases not matched to a gene: 13. The CDR3 is CASSSPILAGGLRNIQYF. The CDR3 bases are TGTGCCAGCAGTTCCCCCATACTAGCGGGGGGTTTGAGAAACATTCAGTACTTC.

A few counts support this clonotype. The chain combines TRBV6-2 or TRBV6-3 with TRBJ2-4; 7 bases align to TRBD1. The J call may not be correct, given that the DNA end is closer to TRBJ2-7. The CDR3 has 12 residues. Germline CDR1 is MNHEY and CDR2 is SVGEGT. The CDR3 region is CASRTGIHEQYF. DNA for the CDR3: TGTGCCAGCAGGACAGGGATCCACGAGCAGTACTTC.

This chain joins TRBV12-3 or TRBV12-4 and TRBJ1-2; D possibly corresponds to TRBD1 (5 bases). Trimming left V 6 bases short and J 7 bases short, with 18 bases between. The length of the CDR3 is 14 residues. The CDR3 protein is CASRRGARGTGYTF. The CDR3 DNA is TGTGCCAGCAGGAGAGGCGCACGCGGGACTGGCTACACCTTC.

The CDR3: CASSNTRDTQYF. The CDR3 coding sequence is TGTGCCAGCAGCAACACTAGAGATACGCAGTATTTT. The chain has TRBV6-2 or TRBV6-3 and TRBJ2-3, with D tentatively TRBD2 (5 bases). This CDR3 has 12 amino acids. V was trimmed by 6 bases and J by 5 bases, leaving 9 bases between them. In germline, CDR1 is MNHEY, CDR2 SVGEGT.

This clonotype was counted once. One end of the junction is discordant with germline, which a read error may explain. The V call is TRBV10-3, the J call TRBJ2-3; 12 bases match TRBD2. CDR3 length equals 15 residues. Germline CDR1 ENHRY, CDR2 SYGVKD. CDR3 residues: CAITETSGGTDTQNF. As DNA, the CDR3 is TGTGCCATCACTGAGACTAGCGGGGGCACAGATACGCAGAATTTT.

V usage is TRBV6-5 and J usage is TRBJ1-6; no clear D. Trimming cost V 5 bases and J 7 bases, with 9 bases left between them. The germline V gene has CDR1 MNHEY and CDR2 SVGAGI. CDR3 length equals 13 residues. CDR3 nucleotides: TGTGCCAGCAGTGACATATTGAATTCACCCCTCCACTTT. The encoded protein is CASSDILNSPLHF.

In its sample, this clonotype was seen many times. The chain has TRBV7-2 and TRBJ1-2; perhaps TRBD1 as D (6 bases). V dropped 2 bases and J dropped 4 bases, with 11 bases sitting between them. Per germline, CDR1 SGHTA and CDR2 FQGNSA. This CDR3 is built from 14 residues. DNA of the CDR3: TGTGCCAGCAGCTTACCGGGGGCCCGCTATGGCTACACCTTC. Its protein product is CASSLPGARYGYTF.